This T cell receptor beta chain emerged from a study of T cells after yellow fever vaccination (dated by TCRdb to 2018 to 2020). Broadly, across the study: Libraries from fractions with low cell numbers were prepared with the SMART-Seq v4 Ultra Low Input RNA kit. Blood samples were taken at several timepoints before and after primary and secondary immunization, and bulk PBMC replicates and cell subsets were isolated. Two healthy male donors made up the cohort, one aged 18 to 30 years and the other aged 30 to 40 years. To track T-cell clones before and after primary and booster YFV17D yellow fever vaccination, bulk TCR alpha and beta repertoires were sequenced longitudinally. General conclusions and limits of the study: Compared with the primary T-cell response, the secondary T-cell response was faster but weaker, reaching its peak on day 5 rather than on day 15. A small fraction of clonotypes appeared in both the CD4 and CD8 compartments, likely as a result of convergent recombination. The study included only two donors, which limits how far the findings can be generalized. FACS-sorted repertoires could contain abundant contaminating clonotypes from the bulk population, so computational filtering was required. After the booster, most clones that had expanded after primary vaccination were detected again (around 97% of CD4 and more than 80% of CD8), suggesting broad maintenance of memory.

TCR cDNA was synthesized by 5'RACE template switching, through which a universal primer site and unique molecular identifiers were introduced. cDNA synthesis was primed from both the TCR alpha and TCR beta constant segments. Library amplification used two PCR steps, and the second PCR step added sample barcodes and sequencing adapters. Libraries were sequenced on Illumina HiSeq 2500 (2x100 bp) or NovaSeq (2x150 bp). The authors' pipeline ran thus. Reads were demultiplexed and collapsed into UMI consensus sequences with MIGEC, and V(D)J alignment was performed with MiXCR. Clonotypes responding to the vaccine were identified with edgeR on replicate PBMC samples, with the criteria of FDR below 0.01 and a log2 fold change above 5 up to day 15. Each bulk clonotype was labeled CD4 or CD8 based on which sequenced repertoire, CD4 or CD8, contained the clonotype at higher abundance. TCRdb trimmed the raw reads at Q25, called clones with MiXCR and kept productive beta chains. Under each unique CDR3 protein, matching rows form one entry showing the most common genes and DNA. These V and J calls are TCRdb output, not the study's own analysis. Counted in this sample were 510,000 or so distinct CDR3 sequences; less than 20% of them appeared once. Around 15% of the sample rests with the top ten.

The treatment or condition label here, explained by the study, means: live attenuated yellow fever vaccine strain. At every blood-draw timepoint, two biological replicates of bulk PBMCs were collected. A standard Ficoll-Paque protocol was used to isolate PBMCs from peripheral blood. TriZol was used to extract RNA from bulk PBMCs, CD4 and CD8 fractions, and dextramer-positive and dextramer-negative fractions. This clonotype was observed a handful of times. Its antigen remains undetermined. The sample holds no much larger clone one base away, and base qualities are not on file. Reading the germline V gene gives CDR1 KGHDR and CDR2 SFDVKD. The CDR3 runs 14 amino acids, cysteine and phenylalanine included. Of the read, only the CDR3 DNA is kept; its 42 bases are in frame from base 1. Trimming takes 4 bases from V and 5 bases from J, and the germline ends sit 13 bases apart.

The sequencing here drew on PBMCs, taken 15 days after the yellow fever booster vaccination. The TCR was taken from a man aged 25-40 years who received the YFV17D yellow fever vaccine. The rearrangement combines TRBV24-1 with TRBJ2-5; matching of 7 bases hints at TRBD2 as the D gene. DNA sequence: TGTGCCACCAGTGACCCACAGGGAGGGGAGACCCAGTACTTC. Translated, it gives CATSDPQGGETQYF.